One sample yielded the 16 T cell receptor beta chains listed below, sequenced in a study of Graves' ophthalmopathy and Graves' hyperthyroidism. Scientists amplified the TCR beta CDR3 regions from RNA transcripts. In the first round, RT-PCR was carried out with HTBI primers, and a multiplex PCR formed the second round. TCRdb used MiXCR to reprocess the multiplex PCR reads, holding one entry per CDR3 protein. Among about 150,000 distinct CDR3 sequences, 30% to 45% were seen once, and the ten largest hold less than 6%. The sample was peripheral blood. The receptors were sampled from a woman in her thirties or forties with Graves' ophthalmopathy.

This clonotype was counted ten times or more. The chain employs TRBV2 and TRBJ1-6; no clear D. Germline-derived CDR1 and CDR2 are SNHLY and FYNNEI. Trimming shortened V by 2 bases and J by 6 bases, and 8 bases separated the two germline ends. The CDR3 is 14 residues long. The CDR3 spells CASSETRGNSPLHF. The DNA for the CDR3 is TGTGCCAGCAGTGAAACCCGGGGTAATTCACCCCTCCACTTT.

The chain uses TRBV2 and TRBJ1-2; 7 nucleotides line up with TRBD1. Trimming cost V 9 bases and J 1 base; bases outside gene matches: 5. The CDR3 runs 13 residues. From germline, CDR1 is SNHLY and CDR2 FYNNEI. In DNA, the CDR3 is TGTGCCAGAGGGGGCTCCCATAACTATGGCTACACCTTC. This gives the protein CARGGSHNYGYTF.

This clonotype was recorded many times. This chain connects TRBV28 to TRBJ2-4, with 7 bases identical to TRBD2. The CDR3 contains 15 residues. Germline trimming cut 6 bases from V and 7 bases from J; bases unmatched to any gene: 12. The germline V gene encodes CDR1 MDHEN and CDR2 SYDVKM. The CDR3 region has the DNA TGTGCCAGCAGCCAAGGAGGGAGGGCTATGAACATTCAGTACTTC. Translation gives CASSQGGRAMNIQYF.

This clonotype was observed many times. The chain links TRBV20-1 to TRBJ1-2; possibly TRBD1 for D (5 bases). Germline CDR1 and CDR2: DFQATT and SNEGSKA (reference sequence). The CDR3 contains 14 residues. Trimming took off 0 bases at V and 5 bases at J, with 13 bases between the two ends. This chain's CDR3 is CSARDDRAPYGYTF. CDR3 sequence (DNA): TGCAGTGCTAGAGATGACAGAGCCCCGTATGGCTACACCTTC.

This sequence joins TRBV6-5 and TRBJ2-5; no definite D call. Germline V CDR1 and CDR2: MNHEY, SVGAGI. This CDR3 region has 14 residues. V lost 0 bases to trimming and J lost 4 bases, with 9 bases between them. The CDR3 reads CASSYSLQRETQYF. The CDR3 coding sequence is TGTGCCAGCAGTTACTCGCTTCAAAGAGAGACCCAGTACTTC.

There are many counts of this clonotype. The chain is built from TRBV10-3 and TRBJ1-1; weak D call: TRBD1 (6 bases). The germline CDR1 and CDR2 sequences are ENHRY and SYGVKD. Trimming stripped 4 bases from V and 3 bases from J, with 12 bases between. CDR3 length equals 14 residues. In DNA, the CDR3 is TGTGCCATCAGTGCCGCAGGGGAGGACACTGAAGCTTTCTTT. Protein sequence: CAISAAGEDTEAFF.

This clonotype was recorded at least ten times. V gene TRBV28 combines with J gene TRBJ1-2; 9 nucleotides line up with TRBD1. Germline V gene lookup returns CDR1 MDHEN and CDR2 SYDVKM. This CDR3 is built from 14 residues. Trimming cost V 3 bases and J 5 bases; bases outside gene matches: 4. The CDR3 spells CASSFEGQGYGYTF. In DNA form, the CDR3 reads TGTGCCAGCAGTTTCGAGGGACAGGGTTATGGCTACACCTTC.

The CDR3 sequence: CASSHSGRASYEQYF. The CDR3 DNA reads as TGTGCCAGCAGTCATAGCGGGAGAGCATCCTACGAGCAGTACTTC. The chain recombines TRBV28 with TRBJ2-7; 9 positions agree with TRBD2. Germline V gene data show CDR1 as MDHEN and CDR2 as SYDVKM. Trimming took 5 bases from V and 1 from J; bases not matched to a gene: 6. The CDR3 runs to 15 residues. Full variable domain (rest looked up from reference TRBV28 and TRBJ2-7): DVKVTQSSRYLVKRTGEKVFLECVQDMDHENMFWYRQDPGLGLRLIYFSYDVKMKEKGDIPEGYSVSREKKERFSLILESASTNQTSMYLCASSHSGRASYEQYFGPGTRLTVT.

A single count supports this clonotype. The V call is TRBV6-1, the J call TRBJ2-4; TRBD1 might be the D (5 bases). From germline, CDR1 is MNHNS and CDR2 SASEGT. The V and J ends lost 7 bases and 0 bases respectively, with 10 bases between them. This CDR3 comprises 14 residues. In nucleotides, the CDR3 is TGTGCCAGCACCTCAGGGTTAGCCAAAAACATTCAGTACTTC. This translates into CASTSGLAKNIQYF.

The V and J genes are TRBV5-1 and TRBJ2-7, with a possible D match to TRBD1 (6 bases). Germline V gives CDR1 SGHRS, CDR2 YFSETQ. V was trimmed by 1 base and J by 2 bases, leaving 10 bases between them. The CDR3 has 14 residues. CDR3 region: CASSLMAGAYEQYF. The DNA of the CDR3 is TGCGCCAGCAGCTTGATGGCAGGGGCCTACGAGCAGTACTTC.

The chain joins TRBV5-5 to TRBJ2-5; TRBD1 matches 8 bases. The germline gives CDR1 SGHKS, CDR2 YYEKEE (reference sequence). The CDR3 length is 15 residues. V was clipped by 0 bases and J by 7 bases; unmatched bases: 8. The CDR3: CASSLADRGLGTQYF. The DNA of the CDR3 is TGTGCCAGCAGCTTGGCAGACAGGGGTTTGGGGACCCAGTACTTC.

This clonotype occurred a few times. The chain uses TRBV6-1 and TRBJ1-2; 7 bases match TRBD1. The CDR3 spans 15 residues. Germline V gene data show CDR1 as MNHNS and CDR2 as SASEGT. V was pared by 8 bases and J by 4 bases, with 13 bases of the junction left unmatched. Here the CDR3 DNA reads TGTGCCAGCGGTACCTTAGGGGGCCTGCTCTATGGCTACACCTTC. As protein: CASGTLGGLLYGYTF.

In this sample, this clonotype turned up many times. An end of the junction differs from the germline gene, which may be a read error. The gene calls are TRBV11-2 and TRBJ2-7; the match to TRBD2 covers 10 bases. Germline-derived CDR1 and CDR2 are SGHAT and FQNNGV. There are 16 residues in the CDR3. Here the CDR3 reads CASSLDSGRPSYEQYF. DNA for the CDR3: TGTGCCAGCAGCCTAGATAGCGGGAGGCCGTCCTACGAGCAGTACTTC.

This clonotype showed up many times. This chain uses TRBV12-3 or TRBV12-4 with TRBJ2-2; D might be TRBD2 (6 bases). CDR3 size: 14 residues. The ends were cut back, 11 bases at V and 0 bases at J, with 13 bases in the middle. The CDR3 region is CAGGTSANTGELFF. In DNA form, the CDR3 reads TGTGCCGGCGGGACGTCCGCGAACACCGGGGAGCTGTTTTTT.

This clonotype appeared many times. The chain employs TRBV12-3 or TRBV12-4 and TRBJ1-1; 7 bases map to TRBD1. Germline trimming cut 6 bases from V and 4 bases from J; bases unmatched to any gene: 5. The CDR3 length is 13 residues. The CDR3 sequence: CASRRPGGTEAFF. CDR3 sequence (DNA): TGTGCCAGCAGGCGACCAGGGGGCACTGAAGCTTTCTTT.

The J gene is TRBJ1-5, the V gene TRBV6-5; D call uncertain. The germline CDR1 and CDR2 sequences are MNHEY and SVGAGI. The CDR3 loop spans 15 amino acids. V lost 0 bases, J lost 2 bases, and 8 bases lay in between. The CDR3 spells CASSYSLLGNQPQHF. The DNA of the CDR3 is TGTGCCAGCAGTTACTCGTTGTTAGGCAATCAGCCCCAGCATTTT.